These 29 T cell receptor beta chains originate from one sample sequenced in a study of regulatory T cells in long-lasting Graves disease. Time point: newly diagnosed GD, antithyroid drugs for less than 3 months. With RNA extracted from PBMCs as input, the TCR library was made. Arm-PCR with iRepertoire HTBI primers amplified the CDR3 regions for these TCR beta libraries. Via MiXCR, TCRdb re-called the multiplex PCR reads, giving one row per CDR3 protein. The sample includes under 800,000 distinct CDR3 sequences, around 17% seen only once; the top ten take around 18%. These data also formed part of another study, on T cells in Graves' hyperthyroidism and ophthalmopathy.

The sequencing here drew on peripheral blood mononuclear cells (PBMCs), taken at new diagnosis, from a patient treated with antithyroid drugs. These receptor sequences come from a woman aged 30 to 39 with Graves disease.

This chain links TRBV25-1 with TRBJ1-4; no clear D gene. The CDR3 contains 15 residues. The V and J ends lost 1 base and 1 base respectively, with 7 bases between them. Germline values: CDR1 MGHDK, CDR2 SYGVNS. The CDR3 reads CASSELLETNEKLFF. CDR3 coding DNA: TGTGCCAGCAGTGAATTGCTGGAAACTAATGAAAAACTGTTTTTT.

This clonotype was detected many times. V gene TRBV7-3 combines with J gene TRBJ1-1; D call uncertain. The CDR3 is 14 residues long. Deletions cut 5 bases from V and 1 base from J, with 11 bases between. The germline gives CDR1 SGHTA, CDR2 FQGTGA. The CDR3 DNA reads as TGTGCCAGCAGCGCAGACTCTTGGAACACTGAAGCTTTCTTT. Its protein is CASSADSWNTEAFF.

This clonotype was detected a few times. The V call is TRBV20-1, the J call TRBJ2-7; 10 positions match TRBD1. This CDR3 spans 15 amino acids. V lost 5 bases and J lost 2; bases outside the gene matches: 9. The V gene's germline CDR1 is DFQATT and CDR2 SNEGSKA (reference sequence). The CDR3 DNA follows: TGCAGTGCTCTACCTGGGACAGGGGCCACCTACGAGCAGTACTTC. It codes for CSALPGTGATYEQYF.

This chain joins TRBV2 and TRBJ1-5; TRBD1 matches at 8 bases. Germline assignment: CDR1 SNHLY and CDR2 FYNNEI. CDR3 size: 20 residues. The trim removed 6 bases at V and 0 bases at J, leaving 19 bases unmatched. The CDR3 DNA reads TGTGCCAGCAGGGGACAGGTGGTCCCTTATAGAACCTATAGCAATCAGCCCCAGCATTTT. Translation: CASRGQVVPYRTYSNQPQHF.

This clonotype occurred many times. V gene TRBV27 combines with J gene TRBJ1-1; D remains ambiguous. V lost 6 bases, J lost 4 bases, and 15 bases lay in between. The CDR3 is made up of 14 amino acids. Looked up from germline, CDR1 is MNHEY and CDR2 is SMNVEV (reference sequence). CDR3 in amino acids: CASSAYERSTEAFF. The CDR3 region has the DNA TGTGCCAGCAGCGCATATGAGCGGAGCACTGAAGCTTTCTTT.

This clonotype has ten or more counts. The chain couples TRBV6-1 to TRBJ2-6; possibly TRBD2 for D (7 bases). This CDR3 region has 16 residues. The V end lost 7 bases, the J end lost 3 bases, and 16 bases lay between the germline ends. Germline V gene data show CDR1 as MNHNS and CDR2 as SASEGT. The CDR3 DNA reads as TGTGCCAGCACCCCCGTAGGGGGGGGTGGGGCCAACGTCCTGACTTTC. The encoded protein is CASTPVGGGGANVLTF.

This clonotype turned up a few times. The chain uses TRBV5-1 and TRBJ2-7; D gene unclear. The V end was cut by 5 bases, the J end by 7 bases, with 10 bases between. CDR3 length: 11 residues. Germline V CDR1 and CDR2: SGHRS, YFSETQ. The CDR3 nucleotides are TGCGCCAGCAGGATCTCGACGGAGCAGTACTTC. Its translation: CASRISTEQYF.

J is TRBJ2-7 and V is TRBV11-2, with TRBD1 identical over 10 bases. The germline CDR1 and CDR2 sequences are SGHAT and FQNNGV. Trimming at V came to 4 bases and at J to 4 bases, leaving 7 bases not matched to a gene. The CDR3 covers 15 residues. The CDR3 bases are TGTGCCAGCAGCTGGACCGGGACAGGGGCTTACGAGCAGTACTTC. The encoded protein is CASSWTGTGAYEQYF.

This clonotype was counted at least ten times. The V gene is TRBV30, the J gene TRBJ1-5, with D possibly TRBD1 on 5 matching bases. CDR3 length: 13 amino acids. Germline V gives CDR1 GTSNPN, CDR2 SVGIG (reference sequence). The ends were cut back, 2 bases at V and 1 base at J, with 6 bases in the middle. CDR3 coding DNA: TGTGCCTGGAGTAGGGACAGCAATCAGCCCCAGCATTTT. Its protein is CAWSRDSNQPQHF.

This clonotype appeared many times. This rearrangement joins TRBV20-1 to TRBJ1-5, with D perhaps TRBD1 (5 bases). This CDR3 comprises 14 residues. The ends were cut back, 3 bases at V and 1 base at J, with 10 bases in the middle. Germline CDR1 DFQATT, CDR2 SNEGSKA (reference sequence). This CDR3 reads CSARLGLSNQPQHF. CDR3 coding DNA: TGCAGTGCTAGGTTGGGGCTGAGCAATCAGCCCCAGCATTTT.

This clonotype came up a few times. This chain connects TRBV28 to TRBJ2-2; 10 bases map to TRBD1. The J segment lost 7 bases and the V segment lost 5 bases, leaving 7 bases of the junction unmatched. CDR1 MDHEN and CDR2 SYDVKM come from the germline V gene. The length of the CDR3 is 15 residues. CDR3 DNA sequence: TGTGCCAGCAGTGCATCCGGGACAGGGGACGGGGAGCTGTTTTTT. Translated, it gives CASSASGTGDGELFF.

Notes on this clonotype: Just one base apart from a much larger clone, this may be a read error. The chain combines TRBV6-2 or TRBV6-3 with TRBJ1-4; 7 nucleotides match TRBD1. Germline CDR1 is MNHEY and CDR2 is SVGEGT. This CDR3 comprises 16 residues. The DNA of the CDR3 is TGTGCCGGCAGTTACTCGAAGGGGGCGGCTAATGAAAAACTGTTTTTT. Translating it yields CAGSYSKGAANEKLFF.

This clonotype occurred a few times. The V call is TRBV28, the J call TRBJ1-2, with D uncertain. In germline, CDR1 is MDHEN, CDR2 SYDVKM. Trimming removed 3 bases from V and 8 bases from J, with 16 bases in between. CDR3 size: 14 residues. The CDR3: CASSLGGSGEGYTF. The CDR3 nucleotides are TGTGCCAGCAGTTTGGGCGGGAGCGGAGAAGGCTACACCTTC.

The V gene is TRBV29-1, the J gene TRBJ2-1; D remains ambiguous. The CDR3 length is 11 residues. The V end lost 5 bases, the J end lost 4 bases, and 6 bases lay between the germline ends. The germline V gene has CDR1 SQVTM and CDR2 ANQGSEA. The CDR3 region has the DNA TGCAGCGTTCCTGAGTACAATGAGCAGTTCTTC. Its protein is CSVPEYNEQFF.

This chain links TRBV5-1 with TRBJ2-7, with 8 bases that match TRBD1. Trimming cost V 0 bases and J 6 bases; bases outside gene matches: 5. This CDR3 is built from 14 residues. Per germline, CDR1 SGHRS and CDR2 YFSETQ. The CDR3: CASSLDPTGVEQYF. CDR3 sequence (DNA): TGCGCCAGCAGCTTGGATCCGACAGGGGTCGAGCAGTACTTC.

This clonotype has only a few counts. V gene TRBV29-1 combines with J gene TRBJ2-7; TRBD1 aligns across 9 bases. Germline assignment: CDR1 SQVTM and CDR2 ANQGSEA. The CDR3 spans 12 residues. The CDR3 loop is CSGQGTLREQYF. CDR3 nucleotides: TGCAGTGGACAGGGGACCCTACGGGAGCAGTACTTC.

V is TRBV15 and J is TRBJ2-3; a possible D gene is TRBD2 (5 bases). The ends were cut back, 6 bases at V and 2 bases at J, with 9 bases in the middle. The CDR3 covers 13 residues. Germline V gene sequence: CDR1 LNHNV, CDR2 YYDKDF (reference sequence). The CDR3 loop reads CATSRRDTDTQYF. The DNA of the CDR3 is TGTGCCACCAGTAGACGGGACACAGATACGCAGTATTTT.

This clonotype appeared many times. The CDR3 DNA is TGTGCCTGGAATGGCAGACTGAACACTGAAGCTTTCTTT. Protein: CAWNGRLNTEAFF. The chain is built from TRBV30 and TRBJ1-1; D ambiguous. Trimming left V 4 bases short and J 0 bases short, with 9 bases between. CDR1 GTSNPN and CDR2 SVGIG come from the germline V gene (reference sequence). The CDR3 is made up of 13 amino acids.

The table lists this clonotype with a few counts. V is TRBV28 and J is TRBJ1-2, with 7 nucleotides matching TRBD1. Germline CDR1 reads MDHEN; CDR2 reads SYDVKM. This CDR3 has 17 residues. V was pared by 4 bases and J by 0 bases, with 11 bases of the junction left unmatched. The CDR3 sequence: CASSSPGDSPTNYGYTF. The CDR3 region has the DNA TGTGCCAGCAGTTCACCCGGGGACAGCCCTACTAACTATGGCTACACCTTC.

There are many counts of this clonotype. CDR3 nucleotides: TGTGCCAGCACCCTTTTAGCGGGAGGAACCTACGAGCAGTACTTC. It translates to CASTLLAGGTYEQYF. The chain carries TRBV2 and TRBJ2-7; 10 nucleotides agree with TRBD2. Losses at the gene ends were 7 bases for V and 2 bases for J; bases not matched to a gene: 8. Germline CDR1 reads SNHLY; CDR2 reads FYNNEI. CDR3 length equals 15 residues.

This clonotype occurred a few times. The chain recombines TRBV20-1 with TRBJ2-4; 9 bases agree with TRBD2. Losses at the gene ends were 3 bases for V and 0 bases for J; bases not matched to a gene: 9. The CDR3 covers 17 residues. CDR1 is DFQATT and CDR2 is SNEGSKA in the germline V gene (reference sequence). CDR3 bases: TGCAGTGCTAGCCCTAGCGGGACGGGGGGAGCCAAAAACATTCAGTACTTC. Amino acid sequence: CSASPSGTGGAKNIQYF.

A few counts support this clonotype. CDR3 region: CASSVGPSENYNEQFF. CDR3 nucleotide sequence: TGTGCCAGCAGCGTAGGTCCTAGCGAGAACTACAATGAGCAGTTCTTC. This chain uses TRBV9 with TRBJ2-1, with D perhaps matching TRBD2 (6 bases). Between the trimmed V and J ends, which lost 0 bases and 3 bases, there was a span of 13 bases. The CDR3 totals 16 residues. The germline CDR1 and CDR2 sequences are SGDLS and YYNGEE.

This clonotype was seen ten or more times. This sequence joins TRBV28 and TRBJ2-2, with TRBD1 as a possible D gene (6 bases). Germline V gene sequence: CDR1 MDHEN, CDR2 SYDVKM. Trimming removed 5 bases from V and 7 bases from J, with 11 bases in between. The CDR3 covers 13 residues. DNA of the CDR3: TGTGCCAGCAGTGGGCGAGGGGGCGGGGAGCTGTTTTTT. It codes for CASSGRGGGELFF.

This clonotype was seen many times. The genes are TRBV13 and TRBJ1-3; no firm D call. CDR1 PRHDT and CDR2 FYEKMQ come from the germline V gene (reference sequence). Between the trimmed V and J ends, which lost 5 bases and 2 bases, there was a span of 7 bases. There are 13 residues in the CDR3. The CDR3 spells CASSPSAGNTIYF. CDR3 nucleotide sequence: TGTGCCAGCAGCCCCTCAGCTGGAAACACCATATATTTT.

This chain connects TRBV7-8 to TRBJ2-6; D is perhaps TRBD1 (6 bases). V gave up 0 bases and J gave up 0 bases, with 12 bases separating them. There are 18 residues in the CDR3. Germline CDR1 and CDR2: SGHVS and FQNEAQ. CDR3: CASSLAPGETSGANVLTF. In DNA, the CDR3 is TGTGCCAGCAGCTTAGCGCCAGGGGAGACCTCTGGGGCCAACGTCCTGACTTTC.

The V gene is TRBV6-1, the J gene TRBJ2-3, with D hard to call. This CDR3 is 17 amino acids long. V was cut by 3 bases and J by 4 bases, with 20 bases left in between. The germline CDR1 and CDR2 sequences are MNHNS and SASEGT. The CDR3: CASSDPPILGSADTQYF. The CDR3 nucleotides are TGTGCCAGCAGTGATCCTCCCATCCTCGGAAGTGCAGATACGCAGTATTTT.

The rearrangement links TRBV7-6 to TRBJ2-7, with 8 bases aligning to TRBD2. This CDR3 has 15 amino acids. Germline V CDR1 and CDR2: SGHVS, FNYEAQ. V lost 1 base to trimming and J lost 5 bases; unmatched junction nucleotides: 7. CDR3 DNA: TGTGCCAGCAGCTTAGGAGGACTAGCTTTAGACGAGCAGTACTTC. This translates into CASSLGGLALDEQYF.

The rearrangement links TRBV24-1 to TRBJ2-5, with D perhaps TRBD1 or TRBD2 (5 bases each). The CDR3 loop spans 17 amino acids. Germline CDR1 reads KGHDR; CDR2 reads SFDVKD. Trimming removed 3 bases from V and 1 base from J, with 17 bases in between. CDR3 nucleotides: TGTGCCACCAGTGATACAAGGATTCCAGGGAGCCAAGAGACCCAGTACTTC. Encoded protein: CATSDTRIPGSQETQYF.

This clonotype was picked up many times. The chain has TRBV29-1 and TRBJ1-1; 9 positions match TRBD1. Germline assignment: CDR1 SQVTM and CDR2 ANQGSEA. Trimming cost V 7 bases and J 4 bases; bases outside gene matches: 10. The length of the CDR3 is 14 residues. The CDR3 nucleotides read TGCAGCGCCCCCTCACAGGGGGCGAGCACTGAAGCTTTCTTT. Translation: CSAPSQGASTEAFF. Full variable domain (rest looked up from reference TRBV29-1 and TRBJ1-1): SAVISQKPSRDICQRGTSLTIQCQVDSQVTMMFWYRQQPGQSLTLIATANQGSEATYESGFVIDKFPISRPNLTFSTLTVSNMSPEDSSIYLCSAPSQGASTEAFFGQGTRLTVV.